This T cell receptor (beta chain) was retrieved from a study of T cell responses to AZD1222 COVID-19 vaccine. Study-level results: Donors were chiefly white British, with a greater number of females, and clonal diversity was perhaps underestimated. Mapped onto spike, vaccine-associated CD4 TCRs spanned it and were dominant at 160-218 and 743-854. Repertoire sampling was restricted to post-peak T cell response timepoints.

Only in-frame clones appear in the TCRdb table, and some are missing; sequencing was by immunoSEQ multiplex PCR. The sample lists roughly 150,000 clones, around 90% seen once, with around 0.99% in the top ten. CDR3 length: 19 amino acids. The junction had 15 bases not matched to a gene; V was cut back by 3 bases and J by 3 bases. Germline assignment: CDR1 LNHDA and CDR2 SQIVND (reference sequence). Concerning this clone itself: Antigen: not known.

Second-dose schedules of about 4 or about 12 weeks were combined. The source was peripheral blood, collected 28 days after the second AZD1222 dose. This chain connects TRBV19 to TRBJ2-2; 8 bases map to TRBD2. The source is an adult who received the AZD1222 COVID-19 vaccine. The CDR3 nucleotides are TGTGCCAGTAGTATCCCAGGTGTCACGGGACTAGGAGACACCGGGGAGCTGTTTTTT. It specifies CASSIPGVTGLGDTGELFF. Drawing the rest from reference TRBV19 and TRBJ2-2, the complete variable domain is DGGITQSPKYLFRKEGQNVTLSCEQNLNHDAMYWYRQDPGQGLRLIYYSQIVNDFQKGDIAEGYSVSREKKESFPLTVTSAQKNPTAFYLCASSIPGVTGLGDTGELFFGEGSRLTVL.